This T cell receptor (beta chain) was found in a study of Ad26.COV2.S vaccination and SARS-CoV-2 variants. Study outcomes and limitations: Reportedly, spike-specific CD8+ and CD4+ T cell responses achieved substantial breadth once vaccination had taken place. While placebo recipients had lower spike-specific TCR breadth, vaccine recipients had more. It was found that vaccine and placebo recipients had similar non-spike TCR breadth.

Method: immunoSEQ multiplex PCR; TCRdb's copy keeps in-frame clones and lacks some. The sample lists more than 300,000 clones; approximately 86% were seen once. The length of the CDR3 is 15 residues. Trimming pared 2 bases from V and 0 bases from J, leaving 8 bases between. In germline, CDR1 is MDHEN, CDR2 SYDVKM. The treatment here: about 20 received Ad26.COV2.S at low or high dose, single or two shots; 5 received placebo; per-sample allocation not given. At day 63 after the first vaccine or placebo injection, samples were drawn. Points on this clone: Its antigen is unknown.

The chain combines TRBV28 with TRBJ1-3; D ambiguous. The receptor was derived from a person between 18 and 60 years old who received the Ad26.COV2.S COVID-19 vaccine or a placebo. The source material was peripheral blood, sampled in a trial of Ad26.COV2.S vaccine versus placebo. The CDR3 here is CASSLGENSGNTIYF. Written as DNA, the CDR3 is TGTGCCAGCAGTTTAGGGGAGAACTCTGGAAACACCATATATTTT.